This T cell receptor beta chain is drawn from a study of blood T cell repertoires in COVID-19. The method was immunoSEQ multiplex PCR; TCRdb's version includes in-frame clones alone and lacks a portion of them. Of 70,000 or so clones in the sample, about nine tenths were seen once. The CDR3 contains 14 residues. Trimming stripped 0 bases from V and 7 bases from J, with 10 bases between. Germline CDR1 is SGDLS and CDR2 is YYNGEE. V is TRBV9 and J is TRBJ1-4; weak D call: TRBD1 (6 bases). This receptor was obtained from a man aged 30-40 years with acute or convalescent COVID-19. Sequenced: peripheral blood. The CDR3 coding sequence is TGTGCCAGCAGCGTAGTGGGGGCCGGTGAAAAACTGTTTTTT. This gives the protein CASSVVGAGEKLFF. The whole variable domain, filled in from reference TRBV9 and TRBJ1-4, reads DSGVTQTPKHLITATGQRVTLRCSPRSGDLSVYWYQQSLDQGLQFLIQYYNGEERAKGNILERFSAQQFPDLHSELNLSSLELGDSALYFCASSVVGAGEKLFFGSGTQLSVL.